This T cell receptor beta chain was retrieved from a study of T-cell reconstitution after alpha-beta-depleted transplantation in children. Unique molecular identifiers were built into the TCRbeta library. MiXCR, applied by TCRdb to the PCR reads, yields one record per CDR3 protein. The table lists almost 500,000 distinct CDR3 sequences, under 15% of them singletons, with around 6.1% in the top ten. This clonotype was counted a single time. Germline trimming cut 6 bases from V and 5 bases from J; bases unmatched to any gene: 13. The CDR3 runs 15 residues. Material: PBMCs from the stem cell graft donor, obtained from the stem cell graft. The sequence was collected from a human donor who donated a stem cell graft to a child with combined immunodeficiency. The chain is built from TRBV12-3 or TRBV12-4 and TRBJ2-7; TRBD1 agrees at 7 bases. CDR3 in amino acids: CASSGATGIVHEQYF. The CDR3 region has the DNA TGTGCCAGCAGCGGCGCGACAGGGATTGTCCACGAGCAGTACTTC.